This TCR beta chain emerged from a study of radiation and T cells in renal cell carcinoma. Overall study findings and caveats: Baseline intratumoral clonotype presence is unknown without pretreatment biopsies. From baseline, blood top tumor clonotypes peaked at 2 weeks post-radiation.

To note about this clone: The antigen is not known. The identical CDR3 is also encoded by other nucleotide sequences in the sample.

Unmatched junction bases numbered 4, after V lost 3 bases and J lost 2 bases. CDR1 is SGHRS and CDR2 is YFSETQ in the germline V gene. This CDR3 is 14 amino acids long. This sample's time point: blood 2 weeks post-SBRT. The treatment: 15 Gy SBRT to primary tumor, nephrectomy 4 weeks later. This renal cell carcinoma was of the clear cell type. Clones were read by immunoSEQ multiplex PCR, and TCRdb kept only the in-frame ones, dropping some. There are more than 75,000 clones in the sample; 80% to 90% occur only once, and approximately 24% lies in the top ten. The clonotype was recovered from a woman between 45 and 60 years old with renal cell carcinoma. V and J are TRBV5-1 and TRBJ2-7, with 8 positions matching TRBD1. The sequencing used blood, collected from a patient whose treatment included radiotherapy and nephrectomy. CDR3 in amino acids: CASSSGTGTYEQYF. CDR3 sequence (DNA): TGCGCCAGCAGCTCCGGGACAGGTACCTACGAGCAGTACTTC.